This entry features one T cell receptor (beta chain) sequence. The target antigen is unknown. These data come from a study of T cell responses to AZD1222 COVID-19 vaccine. Study-wide points: AZD1222 recipients seropositive at baseline numbered only 6 or 7. Clonal diversity was possibly underestimated, and the donors were mostly white British, with more females.

Clones were read by immunoSEQ multiplex PCR, and TCRdb kept only the in-frame ones, dropping some. Of around 100,000 clones listed, about nine tenths are singletons. The sequence derives from an adult in good health. The material sequenced was peripheral blood, taken on day 0 of AZD1222 vaccination.

Written as DNA, the CDR3 is TGCAGCGTTTGGACAGGGGGCGCCAATGGGGCCAACGTCCTGACTTTC. Amino acid sequence: CSVWTGGANGANVLTF. The chain links TRBV29-1 to TRBJ2-6, with 11 bases aligning to TRBD1. CDR1 is SQVTM, CDR2 ANQGSEA, per germline. The CDR3 extends over 16 amino acids. The trim removed 5 bases at V and 3 bases at J, leaving 6 bases unmatched.